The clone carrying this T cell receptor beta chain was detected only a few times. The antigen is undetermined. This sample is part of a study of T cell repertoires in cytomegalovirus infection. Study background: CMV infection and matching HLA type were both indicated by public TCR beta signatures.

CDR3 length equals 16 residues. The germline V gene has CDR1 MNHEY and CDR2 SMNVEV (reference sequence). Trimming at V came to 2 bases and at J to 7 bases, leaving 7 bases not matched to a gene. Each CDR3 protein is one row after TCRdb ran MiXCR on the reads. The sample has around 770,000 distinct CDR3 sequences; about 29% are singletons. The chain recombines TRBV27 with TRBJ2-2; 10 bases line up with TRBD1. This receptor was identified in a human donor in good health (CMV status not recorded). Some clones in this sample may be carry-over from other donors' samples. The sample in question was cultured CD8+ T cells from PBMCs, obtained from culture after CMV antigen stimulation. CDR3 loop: CASSLIGTGVDGELFF. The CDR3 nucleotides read TGTGCCAGCAGTTTAATAGGGACAGGGGTTGACGGGGAGCTGTTTTTT.